These 3 T cell receptor beta chains were all obtained from the same sample, sequenced in a study of cytomegalovirus exposure and HLA in healthy donors. Amplification used 60 Vbeta primers and 13 Jbeta primers. TCRdb's copy holds only in-frame clones and misses some; the assay was immunoSEQ multiplex PCR. The data contain some 130,000 clones, about four fifths of them singletons. The source material was PBMCs. Receptor source: a woman aged 40 to 49 in good health and CMV-seronegative.

With regard to this clone: The junction does not match germline at one end; this may be a read error. The rearrangement uses TRBV7-9 and TRBJ2-1; the D gene is possibly TRBD1 (6 bases). The CDR3 length is 11 residues. Per the germline V gene, CDR1 is SEHNR and CDR2 is FQNEAQ (reference sequence). CDR3: CSSRQAGEQFF. CDR3 DNA sequence: TGTTCCAGCCGACAGGCGGGTGAGCAGTTCTTC.

This clone is a singleton in its sample. The gene calls are TRBV6-5 and TRBJ1-2, with D possibly matching TRBD1 (6 bases). The germline V and J ends were trimmed by 0 bases and 4 bases, with 9 bases remaining between them. Germline V gene sequence: CDR1 MNHEY, CDR2 SVGAGI. The CDR3 contains 14 residues. Here the CDR3 reads CASSYSRTAYGYTF. The CDR3 bases are TGTGCCAGCAGTTACTCCCGGACAGCCTATGGCTACACCTTC.

The chain has TRBV7-2 and TRBJ1-4; 7 bases align to TRBD1. The germline V gene has CDR1 SGHTA and CDR2 FQGNSA. This CDR3 region has 14 residues. With V trimmed by 4 bases and J by 10 bases, 9 bases remained unmatched. In DNA, the CDR3 is TGTGCCAGCAGCTCTACAAACACAGGGGCAAAACTGTTTTTT. Protein product: CASSSTNTGAKLFF. The full variable domain, with the rest looked up from reference TRBV7-2 and TRBJ1-4, is GAGVSQSPSNKVTEKGKDVELRCDPISGHTALYWYRQSLGQGLEFLIYFQGNSAPDKSGLPSDRFSAERTGGSVSTLTIQRTQQEDSAVYLCASSSTNTGAKLFFGSGTQLSVL.